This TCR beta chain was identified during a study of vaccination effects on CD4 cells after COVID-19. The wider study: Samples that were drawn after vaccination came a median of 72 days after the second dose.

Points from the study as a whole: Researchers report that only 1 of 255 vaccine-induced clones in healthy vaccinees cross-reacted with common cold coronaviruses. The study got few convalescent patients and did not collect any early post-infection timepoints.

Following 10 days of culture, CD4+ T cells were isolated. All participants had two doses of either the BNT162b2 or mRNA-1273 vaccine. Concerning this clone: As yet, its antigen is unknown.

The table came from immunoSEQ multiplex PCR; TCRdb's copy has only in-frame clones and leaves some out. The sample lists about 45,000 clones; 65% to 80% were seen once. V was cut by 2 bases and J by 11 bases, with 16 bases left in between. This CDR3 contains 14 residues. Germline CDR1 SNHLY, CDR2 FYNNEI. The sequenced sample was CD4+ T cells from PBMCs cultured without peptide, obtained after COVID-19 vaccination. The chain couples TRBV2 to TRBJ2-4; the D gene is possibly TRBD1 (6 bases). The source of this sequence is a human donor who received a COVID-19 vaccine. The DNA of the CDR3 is TGTGCCAGCAGTGAAAGTGGCAGGGGCGCAGTTCAGTACTTC. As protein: CASSESGRGAVQYF.